These T cell receptor beta chains were read from a single sample in a study of PD-L1 blockade in urothelial cancer. This table comes from immunoSEQ multiplex PCR, and its TCRdb copy is limited to in-frame clones, with some not included. The data show roughly 120,000 clones, under 95% seen once. Sample: PBMCs, taken around atezolizumab (anti-PD-L1) treatment. The receptor source for this set is a man aged 55 to 70 with urothelial cancer. Each CDR3 is given with its conserved first and last residue. Fields, in order: V gene, J gene, clone size, D gene, CDR3 DNA, CDR3 protein. The D gene is left open where the match is weak. Where a row states a size, it is once, few, many or the class of an expanded clone; other rows omit it.

v_gene: TRBV2
j_gene: TRBJ1-1
abundance: -
d_gene: -
CDR3nt: TGTGCCAGCAGTGAAGTCGGGGTGAACACTGAAGCTTTCTTT
CDR3aa: CASSEVGVNTEAFF

v_gene: TRBV11-2
j_gene: TRBJ2-7
abundance: once
d_gene: -
CDR3nt: TGTGCCAGCAGCTTAGATCAGGATTACGAGCAGTACTTC
CDR3aa: CASSLDQDYEQYF

v_gene: TRBV13
j_gene: TRBJ2-7
abundance: -
d_gene: TRBD1
CDR3nt: TGTGCCAGCAGCCTACGGACAGGTTCCTACGAGCAGTACTTC
CDR3aa: CASSLRTGSYEQYF

v_gene: TRBV18
j_gene: TRBJ2-1
abundance: -
d_gene: -
CDR3nt: TGTGCCAGCTCCCCCGGGACTTCCTACAATGAGCAGTTCTTC
CDR3aa: CASSPGTSYNEQFF

v_gene: TRBV28
j_gene: TRBJ2-7
abundance: -
d_gene: TRBD2
CDR3nt: TGTGCCAGCAGAGAAGCGGGAGATCGCTACGAGCAGTACTTC
CDR3aa: CASREAGDRYEQYF

v_gene: TRBV19
j_gene: TRBJ1-1
abundance: -
d_gene: -
CDR3nt: TGTGCCAGTAGTATAAGCGGGGAGCCTGAAGCTTTCTTT
CDR3aa: CASSISGEPEAFF

v_gene: TRBV7-9
j_gene: TRBJ2-5
abundance: -
d_gene: TRBD2
CDR3nt: TGTGCCAGCAGCCTTAGACTAGCGGGATTTTGGGCGCGGGAGACCCAGTACTTC
CDR3aa: CASSLRLAGFWARETQYF

v_gene: TRBV5-4
j_gene: TRBJ2-1
abundance: -
d_gene: -
CDR3nt: TGTGCCAGCAGCCGCGGTCTAAACTCCTACAATGAGCAGTTCTTC
CDR3aa: CASSRGLNSYNEQFF

v_gene: TRBV19
j_gene: TRBJ2-1
abundance: once
d_gene: TRBD2
CDR3nt: TGTGCCAGTAGTACCTCCGGGACTAGCTTCAATGAGCAGTTCTTC
CDR3aa: CASSTSGTSFNEQFF

v_gene: TRBV5-1
j_gene: TRBJ2-7
abundance: -
d_gene: -
CDR3nt: TGCGCCAGCAGCTTGGTGTCAGGGTCCTACGAGCAGTACTTC
CDR3aa: CASSLVSGSYEQYF

v_gene: TRBV28
j_gene: TRBJ2-2
abundance: once
d_gene: TRBD2
CDR3nt: TGTGCCAGCGTCGGGACTAGACGAACCGGGGAGCTGTTTTTT
CDR3aa: CASVGTRRTGELFF

v_gene: TRBV4-2
j_gene: TRBJ2-7
abundance: -
d_gene: -
CDR3nt: TGTGCCAGCAGGAAACAGGGTGAGTCGGACGAGCAGTACTTC
CDR3aa: CASRKQGESDEQYF

v_gene: TRBV29-1
j_gene: TRBJ2-5
abundance: -
d_gene: TRBD1
CDR3nt: TGCAGCGTTGACCGGACAGGGGGTGAAGAGACCCAGTACTTC
CDR3aa: CSVDRTGGEETQYF

v_gene: TRBV13
j_gene: TRBJ2-2
abundance: -
d_gene: TRBD2
CDR3nt: TGTGCCAGCAGCCCTAGCGGGGTTCCCACCGGGGAGCTGTTTTTT
CDR3aa: CASSPSGVPTGELFF

v_gene: TRBV18
j_gene: TRBJ1-1
abundance: -
d_gene: TRBD1
CDR3nt: TGTGCCAGCTCACCGAAACTAATGACAGGGCGGACTGAAGCTTTCTTT
CDR3aa: CASSPKLMTGRTEAFF

v_gene: TRBV5-1
j_gene: TRBJ1-1
abundance: -
d_gene: -
CDR3nt: TGCGCCAGCAGCAGCCCGGAGGCAGGAGGTACTGAAGCTTTCTTT
CDR3aa: CASSSPEAGGTEAFF

v_gene: TRBV7-9
j_gene: TRBJ2-2
abundance: -
d_gene: -
CDR3nt: TGTGCCAGCAGCTTAGCAGGCACAGGCCGGGAGCTGTTTTTT
CDR3aa: CASSLAGTGRELFF

v_gene: TRBV7-6
j_gene: TRBJ2-7
abundance: -
d_gene: -
CDR3nt: TGTGCCAGCAGCTTAGCTACTAGCTCCTACGAGCAGTACTTC
CDR3aa: CASSLATSSYEQYF

v_gene: TRBV19
j_gene: TRBJ2-2
abundance: once
d_gene: -
CDR3nt: TGTGCCAGTAGTATACGTAGGGGGTCCACCGGGGAGCTGTTTTTT
CDR3aa: CASSIRRGSTGELFF

v_gene: TRBV7-2
j_gene: TRBJ2-5
abundance: -
d_gene: TRBD2
CDR3nt: TGTGCCAGCAGCTTAGTCTGGAGCGGGGGACAAGAGACCCAGTACTTC
CDR3aa: CASSLVWSGGQETQYF

v_gene: TRBV4-3
j_gene: TRBJ2-7
abundance: -
d_gene: TRBD2
CDR3nt: TGCGCCAGCAGCCAAGATTTGACTAGCGGATCCTACGAGCAGTACTTC
CDR3aa: CASSQDLTSGSYEQYF

v_gene: TRBV6-1
j_gene: TRBJ1-5
abundance: -
d_gene: -
CDR3nt: TGTGCCAGCAGTGGACGGGCAGGGAACAATCAGCCCCAGCATTTT
CDR3aa: CASSGRAGNNQPQHF

v_gene: TRBV2
j_gene: TRBJ2-5
abundance: -
d_gene: TRBD2
CDR3nt: TGTGCCACCAATAGCGGGTACCAAGAGACCCAGTACTTC
CDR3aa: CATNSGYQETQYF

v_gene: TRBV1
j_gene: TRBJ2-1
abundance: -
d_gene: -
CDR3nt: TGCACCAGCAGCCAGAGCGATCACAATGAGCAGTTCTTC
CDR3aa: CTSSQSDHNEQFF

v_gene: TRBV4-3
j_gene: TRBJ2-7
abundance: -
d_gene: -
CDR3nt: TGCGCCAGCAGCCTACAAGCAACGGTTTGGGGAACAGGGAACTACGAGCAGTACTTC
CDR3aa: CASSLQATVWGTGNYEQYF

v_gene: TRBV11-3
j_gene: TRBJ2-1
abundance: -
d_gene: TRBD2
CDR3nt: TGTGCCAGCAGCTTAGATCCTAGCGGGCTATCCAATGAGCAGTTCTTC
CDR3aa: CASSLDPSGLSNEQFF

v_gene: TRBV19
j_gene: TRBJ2-5
abundance: -
d_gene: -
CDR3nt: TGTGCCAGTAACACCCCCGGCGGGAAACAAGAGACCCAGTACTTC
CDR3aa: CASNTPGGKQETQYF

v_gene: TRBV28
j_gene: TRBJ2-7
abundance: once
d_gene: TRBD1
CDR3nt: TGTGCCAGCAACGACCCGGGACAGGGGGCCTACGAGCAGTACTTC
CDR3aa: CASNDPGQGAYEQYF

v_gene: TRBV4-1
j_gene: TRBJ2-7
abundance: -
d_gene: -
CDR3nt: TGCGCCAGCAGCCAAGATCGGGGGATGGGCTACGAGCAGTACTTC
CDR3aa: CASSQDRGMGYEQYF

v_gene: TRBV5-6
j_gene: TRBJ2-1
abundance: -
d_gene: TRBD1
CDR3nt: TGTGCCAGCAGCCCCGGGACAGGTTTTAACAATGAGCAGTTCTTC
CDR3aa: CASSPGTGFNNEQFF

v_gene: TRBV11-2
j_gene: TRBJ2-1
abundance: -
d_gene: TRBD1
CDR3nt: TGTGCCAGCAGCTCTAGAGGACAGGGCTACAATGAGCAGTTCTTC
CDR3aa: CASSSRGQGYNEQFF

v_gene: TRBV18
j_gene: TRBJ2-3
abundance: -
d_gene: TRBD2
CDR3nt: TGTGCCAGCTCCAGGACTGCGGGAGAGGATACGCAGTATTTT
CDR3aa: CASSRTAGEDTQYF

v_gene: TRBV4-2
j_gene: TRBJ2-1
abundance: -
d_gene: TRBD2
CDR3nt: TGTGCCAGCAGCCAAGATACGGTCGCTAGCGGGGACAATGAGCAGTTCTTC
CDR3aa: CASSQDTVASGDNEQFF

v_gene: TRBV11-2
j_gene: TRBJ2-7
abundance: once
d_gene: TRBD2
CDR3nt: TGTGCCAGCAGCCTGGGACTAGCGGGAATTTACGAGCAGTACTTC
CDR3aa: CASSLGLAGIYEQYF

v_gene: TRBV11-2
j_gene: TRBJ2-4
abundance: once
d_gene: TRBD1
CDR3nt: TGTGCCAGCAGCCGCCGGACAGGGCCGATGGCCAAAAACATTCAGTACTTC
CDR3aa: CASSRRTGPMAKNIQYF

v_gene: TRBV6-1
j_gene: TRBJ1-3
abundance: -
d_gene: -
CDR3nt: TGTGCCAGCAGTGAAATCCCGGCCGGGATCTCTGGAAACACCATATATTTT
CDR3aa: CASSEIPAGISGNTIYF

v_gene: TRBV10-2
j_gene: TRBJ2-7
abundance: -
d_gene: TRBD2
CDR3nt: TGCGCCAGCAGTGAGTCAGCGGGGGGCGCATGGTACGAGCAGTACTTC
CDR3aa: CASSESAGGAWYEQYF

v_gene: TRBV7-8
j_gene: TRBJ2-7
abundance: -
d_gene: TRBD1
CDR3nt: TGTGCCAGCAGCCCCAGACAGGGGCCATCCTACGAGCAGTACTTC
CDR3aa: CASSPRQGPSYEQYF

v_gene: TRBV6-6
j_gene: TRBJ2-3
abundance: -
d_gene: TRBD2
CDR3nt: TGTGCCAGCAGCCCGCGACTAGCGGGGGGGCCAGATACGCAGTATTTT
CDR3aa: CASSPRLAGGPDTQYF

v_gene: TRBV30
j_gene: TRBJ2-7
abundance: -
d_gene: TRBD1
CDR3nt: TGTGCGATCCGACGGGGACAGGGTCACGAGCAGTACTTC
CDR3aa: CAIRRGQGHEQYF

v_gene: TRBV10-3
j_gene: TRBJ2-7
abundance: -
d_gene: TRBD1
CDR3nt: TGTGCCATCAGTGAGTCCCAGACAGGGGCCTACGAGCAGTACTTC
CDR3aa: CAISESQTGAYEQYF

v_gene: TRBV5-1
j_gene: TRBJ1-1
abundance: -
d_gene: TRBD1
CDR3nt: TGCGCCAGCAGCGTCTTACAGGGGGCGAAGCACACTGAAGCTTTCTTT
CDR3aa: CASSVLQGAKHTEAFF

v_gene: TRBV6-1
j_gene: TRBJ2-7
abundance: -
d_gene: TRBD1
CDR3nt: TGTGCCAGCAGTGAACCCAGACAGGGTTGGAGCGAGCAGTACTTC
CDR3aa: CASSEPRQGWSEQYF

v_gene: TRBV28
j_gene: TRBJ2-4
abundance: -
d_gene: TRBD1
CDR3nt: TGTGCCAGCAGTTTGCCCCAGGGGGCTTTAAACATTCAGTACTTC
CDR3aa: CASSLPQGALNIQYF

v_gene: TRBV28
j_gene: TRBJ2-5
abundance: -
d_gene: -
CDR3nt: TGTGCCAGCAGTTTGCAAAACAGCCAAGAGACCCAGTACTTC
CDR3aa: CASSLQNSQETQYF

v_gene: TRBV19
j_gene: TRBJ2-7
abundance: few
d_gene: TRBD2
CDR3nt: TGTGCCAGTATGGAGGGGCCGGGGAGGGAAATGAGCTACGAGCAGTACTTC
CDR3aa: CASMEGPGREMSYEQYF

v_gene: TRBV10-1
j_gene: TRBJ2-1
abundance: -
d_gene: TRBD2
CDR3nt: TGCGCCAGCAGCCCGACTAGCGGGAGTGGGTCGTACAATGAGCAGTTCTTC
CDR3aa: CASSPTSGSGSYNEQFF

v_gene: TRBV14
j_gene: TRBJ1-1
abundance: -
d_gene: -
CDR3nt: TGTGCCAGCAGCCAAGTAGGACGCGGGGAGGCTTTCTTT
CDR3aa: CASSQVGRGEAFF

v_gene: TRBV10-1
j_gene: TRBJ1-5
abundance: -
d_gene: -
CDR3nt: TGCGCCAGCAGTCCCTTCGCGGTCGGATCCAATCAGCCCCAGCATTTT
CDR3aa: CASSPFAVGSNQPQHF

v_gene: TRBV5-4
j_gene: TRBJ1-2
abundance: -
d_gene: -
CDR3nt: TGTGCCAGCAGCCCGGGGGGTTTTCCCTCTAACTATGGCTACACCTTC
CDR3aa: CASSPGGFPSNYGYTF

v_gene: TRBV19
j_gene: TRBJ2-1
abundance: -
d_gene: TRBD2
CDR3nt: TGTGCCAGTAGTATGAGGTCTAGCGGGGACCCTGAGCAGTTCTTC
CDR3aa: CASSMRSSGDPEQFF